The sample holds a few counts of the clone carrying this T cell receptor beta chain. What it binds is not known. This sample stems from a study of cytomegalovirus exposure and HLA in healthy donors. Study outcomes and limitations: Associated with cytomegalovirus, according to the listing, were fewer than 200 TCR beta chains.

The V gene end was trimmed by 3 bases and the J gene end by 9 bases; junction bases not matched to a gene: 10. Germline CDR1 reads SGHRS; CDR2 reads YFSETQ. The CDR3 is made up of 15 amino acids. Both 60 Vbeta primers and 13 Jbeta primers went into the PCR. Source study methods: About 10 million shared chains were among approximately 87 million unique TCR beta chains counted in a later analysis. TCRdb's copy holds only in-frame clones and misses some; the assay was immunoSEQ multiplex PCR. V and J calls and clone size follow that table, whereas D and trimming were derived from the DNA. The table includes under 130,000 clones, 74% detected once.

The receptor was isolated from a middle-aged man in good health and CMV-seropositive. The rearrangement joins TRBV5-1 to TRBJ2-1; 9 bases are shared with TRBD2. Source material: PBMCs. CDR3 residues: CASSYVTGTSSEQFF. CDR3 sequence (DNA): TGCGCCAGCAGCTACGTGACCGGGACTAGCTCTGAGCAGTTCTTC.